Presented here are 8 T cell receptor beta chains from one specimen sequenced in a study of neurological immune-mediated disorders (dated by TCRdb to about 2019). The receptor library was made with 5' RACE. The run used an Illumina HiSeq 2500. The public reads were reanalyzed by TCRdb: fastp trimming at Q25, MiXCR alignment, in-frame beta chains only. Rows matching on CDR3 protein sequence are summarized as one entry with the most common DNA and genes. Within this sample are around 71,000 distinct CDR3 sequences, with 12% to 15% of them counted one time only. The top ten clones comprise 4.6% of the sample. In light of the paper, this sample's time point label describes: longitudinal time-point 1 (baseline). The specimen sequenced was PBMCs. These TCRs come from a female donor with HTLV-1-associated myelopathy (HAM/TSP).

This clonotype was seen at least ten times. V is TRBV5-1 and J is TRBJ2-7; no definite D call. V was shortened by 3 bases and J by 3 bases, with 16 bases between the two germline ends. This CDR3 spans 15 amino acids. CDR1 and CDR2 (germline): SGHRS, YFSETQ. CDR3 DNA sequence: TGCGCCAGCAGCTCCTCGGGTGGGGTAATCTACGAGCAGTACTTC. As protein: CASSSSGGVIYEQYF.

There are many counts of this clonotype. This rearrangement joins TRBV5-1 to TRBJ2-7, with D possibly TRBD2 on 5 matching bases. Germline V lookup: CDR1 SGHRS, CDR2 YFSETQ. Trimming shortened V by 6 bases and J by 0 bases, and 13 bases separated the two germline ends. This CDR3 contains 14 residues. The CDR3 nucleotides read TGCGCCAGCAAGGCCACGGGAACCTCCTACGAGCAGTACTTC. Translating gives CASKATGTSYEQYF.

This clonotype was counted many times. The J gene is TRBJ2-1, the V gene TRBV28; maybe TRBD1 (5 bases). CDR3 length equals 11 residues. With 5 bases removed from V and 7 bases from J, the gap between germline ends came to 6 bases. Germline V gene data show CDR1 as MDHEN and CDR2 as SYDVKM. The DNA for the CDR3 is TGTGCCAGCAGTAGGGGAAATGAGCAGTTCTTC. Amino acids: CASSRGNEQFF.

This clonotype was observed at least ten times. CDR3 sequence: CASSLRTNTGELFF. The CDR3 coding sequence is TGTGCCAGCAGCCTACGGACGAACACCGGGGAGCTGTTTTTT. The chain combines TRBV7-9 with TRBJ2-2; no clear D gene. Germline V gene sequence: CDR1 SEHNR, CDR2 FQNEAQ (reference sequence). Deletions cut 5 bases from V and 0 bases from J, with 7 bases between. This CDR3 spans 14 amino acids.

Concerning this clonotype: One base away lies a much larger clone, so this may be a sequencing read error. This chain uses TRBV20-1 with TRBJ1-5; D is undetermined. Germline V CDR1 and CDR2: DFQATT, SNEGSKA (reference sequence). CDR3 length: 18 residues. CDR3 loop: CSARDVSSGIDSNHPQHF. The CDR3 region has the DNA TGCAGTGCTAGAGATGTTAGCAGCGGGATTGATAGCAATCACCCCCAGCATTTT.

There are many counts of this clonotype. This chain links TRBV18 with TRBJ2-1; D gene unclear. From germline, CDR1 is KGHSH and CDR2 LQKENI. The CDR3 has 15 amino acids. The V end lost 0 bases, the J end lost 6 bases, and 12 bases lay between the germline ends. In DNA, the CDR3 is TGTGCCAGCTCACCACCGAGAGGCTCCGCCAATGAGCAGTTCTTC. Residues: CASSPPRGSANEQFF.

Ten or more counts support this clonotype. The chain uses TRBV11-2 and TRBJ1-5; 9 nucleotides agree with TRBD1. The V segment lost 6 bases and the J segment 5 bases; nucleotides outside the gene matches: 14. CDR3 length: 17 residues. Germline-derived CDR1 and CDR2 are SGHAT and FQNNGV. The CDR3, as DNA: TGTGCCAGCAGTCCAGGACAGGGGTTTAGTCGGGATCAGCCCCAGCATTTT. It specifies CASSPGQGFSRDQPQHF.

This clonotype was observed many times. V is TRBV6-5 and J is TRBJ2-3, with D perhaps TRBD2 (6 bases). With 3 bases removed from V and 2 bases from J, the gap between germline ends came to 12 bases. Germline V CDR1 and CDR2: MNHEY, SVGAGI. There are 15 residues in the CDR3. This CDR3 is CASSYRGTHTDTQYF. The DNA of the CDR3 is TGTGCCAGCAGTTATCGGGGGACTCACACAGATACGCAGTATTTT.